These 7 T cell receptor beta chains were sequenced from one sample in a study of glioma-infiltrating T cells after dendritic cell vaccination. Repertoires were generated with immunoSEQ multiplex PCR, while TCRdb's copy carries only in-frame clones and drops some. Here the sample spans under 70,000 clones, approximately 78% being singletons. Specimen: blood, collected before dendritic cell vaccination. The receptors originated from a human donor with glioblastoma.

The chain's CDR3 is CASSSQRGTQETQYF. CDR3 bases: TGTGCCAGCAGCTCGCAGCGGGGGACCCAAGAGACCCAGTACTTC. The chain recombines TRBV5-4 with TRBJ2-5; TRBD2 aligns across 8 bases. The junction had 5 bases not matched to a gene; V was cut back by 3 bases and J by 1 base. Germline CDR1 is SGHNT and CDR2 is YYREEE (reference sequence). This CDR3 spans 15 amino acids.

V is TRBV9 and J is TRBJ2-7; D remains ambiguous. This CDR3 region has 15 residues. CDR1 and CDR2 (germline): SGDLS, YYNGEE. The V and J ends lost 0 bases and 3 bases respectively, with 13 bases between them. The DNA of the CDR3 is TGTGCCAGCAGCGTAGGAACTGCCGGCGGCTACGAGCAGTACTTC. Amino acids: CASSVGTAGGYEQYF. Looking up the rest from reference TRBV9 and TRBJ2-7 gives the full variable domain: DSGVTQTPKHLITATGQRVTLRCSPRSGDLSVYWYQQSLDQGLQFLIQYYNGEERAKGNILERFSAQQFPDLHSELNLSSLELGDSALYFCASSVGTAGGYEQYFGPGTRLTVT.

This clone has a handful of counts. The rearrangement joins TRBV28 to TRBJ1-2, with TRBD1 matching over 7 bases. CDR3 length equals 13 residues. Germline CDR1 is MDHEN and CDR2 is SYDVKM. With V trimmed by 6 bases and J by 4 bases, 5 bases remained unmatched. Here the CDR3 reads CASSPGQSYGYTF. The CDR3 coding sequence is TGTGCCAGCAGCCCGGGACAGTCCTATGGCTACACCTTC.

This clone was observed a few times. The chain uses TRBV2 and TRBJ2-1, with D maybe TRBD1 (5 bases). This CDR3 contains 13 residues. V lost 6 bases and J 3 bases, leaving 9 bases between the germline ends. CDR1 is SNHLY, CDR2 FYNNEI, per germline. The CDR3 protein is CASRTDSYNEQFF. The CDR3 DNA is TGTGCCAGCAGGACAGACAGCTACAATGAGCAGTTCTTC.

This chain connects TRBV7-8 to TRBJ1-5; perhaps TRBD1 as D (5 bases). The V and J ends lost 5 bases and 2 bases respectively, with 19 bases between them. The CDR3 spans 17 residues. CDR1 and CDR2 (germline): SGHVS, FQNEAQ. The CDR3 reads CASSPLFRGVGNQPQHF. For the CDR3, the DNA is TGTGCCAGCAGCCCTCTTTTCCGGGGGGTCGGCAATCAGCCCCAGCATTTT.

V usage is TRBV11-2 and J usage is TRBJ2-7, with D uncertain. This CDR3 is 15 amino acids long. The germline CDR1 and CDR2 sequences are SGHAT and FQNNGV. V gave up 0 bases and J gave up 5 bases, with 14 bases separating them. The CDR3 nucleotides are TGTGCCAGCAGCTTAGATCAACCCGGGTTCAACGAGCAGTACTTC. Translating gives CASSLDQPGFNEQYF.

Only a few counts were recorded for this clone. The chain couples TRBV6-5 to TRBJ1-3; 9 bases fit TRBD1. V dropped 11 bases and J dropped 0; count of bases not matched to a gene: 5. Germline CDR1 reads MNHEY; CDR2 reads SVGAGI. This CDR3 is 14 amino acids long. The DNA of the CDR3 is TGTGCCGCGACAGGGGGGGTCTCTGGAAACACCATATATTTT. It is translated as CAATGGVSGNTIYF.